This T cell receptor (beta chain) was sequenced in a study of cytomegalovirus exposure and HLA in healthy donors. Whole-study findings and limits: Reportedly, diagnosis of cytomegalovirus status by the classifier showed high specificity and sensitivity.

Details on this clone: Antigen: not known. The junction differs from germline at one of its ends, possibly a read error.

Vbeta (60) and Jbeta (13) primers were used in the PCR. Assay: immunoSEQ multiplex PCR; the TCRdb copy retains only in-frame clones and omits some. The table lists approximately 170,000 clones, about 80% of them singletons. It was healthy bone marrow donors who served as donors. This CDR3 has 14 residues. From germline, CDR1 is SEHNR and CDR2 FQNEAQ (reference sequence). Sequenced input: PBMCs. This TCR was sampled from a middle-aged man in good health and CMV-seronegative. The chain is built from TRBV7-9 and TRBJ2-7; 7 nucleotides align to TRBD1. CDR3 in DNA: TGTTCCAGCACCCGGACAGGAGATTTGTACGAGCAGTACTTC. Translating it yields CSSTRTGDLYEQYF.